This is a list of T cell receptor beta chains from one sample in a study of blood T cell repertoires in COVID-19. Libraries were prepared by immunoSEQ multiplex PCR; TCRdb keeps only in-frame clonotypes and omits some of them. Here the sample spans roughly 130,000 clones, under 90% being singletons. Source material: peripheral blood. The receptor source for this set is a woman aged 55-69 years with acute or convalescent COVID-19. Both conserved end residues are part of each CDR3. Each record gives: clone size, J gene, V gene, D gene, CDR3 DNA, CDR3 protein. The D gene is left open where the match is weak. Size is omitted from some rows. Given values are once, few, many or a class for expanded clones.

clone_size: -; j_call: TRBJ1-1; v_call: TRBV5-6; d_call: TRBD1; cdr3_nt: TGTGCCAGCAGCTTTTCCCCGGGACAGGGGGGCACTGAAGCTTTCTTT; cdr3_aa: CASSFSPGQGGTEAFF
clone_size: -; j_call: TRBJ1-2; v_call: TRBV19; d_call: TRBD1; cdr3_nt: TGTGCCAGTAGTAGCGGATTGAGACAGGGGGCTAGGTATGGCTACACCTTC; cdr3_aa: CASSSGLRQGARYGYTF
clone_size: -; j_call: TRBJ1-1; v_call: TRBV5-5; d_call: -; cdr3_nt: TGTGCCAGCAGCTGGGGGGTGGAGAACACTGAAGCTTTCTTT; cdr3_aa: CASSWGVENTEAFF
clone_size: -; j_call: TRBJ1-2; v_call: TRBV5-4; d_call: TRBD1; cdr3_nt: TGTGCCAGCAGCGAACCGGGACAGGGAGACTACACCTTC; cdr3_aa: CASSEPGQGDYTF
clone_size: -; j_call: TRBJ2-3; v_call: TRBV7-3; d_call: TRBD1; cdr3_nt: TGTGCCAGCAGCCCGAATGGTGTAGGGGGCGGCACAGATACGCAGTATTTT; cdr3_aa: CASSPNGVGGGTDTQYF
clone_size: few; j_call: TRBJ1-6; v_call: TRBV6-5; d_call: -; cdr3_nt: TGTGCCAGCATGGGCGGGGGTTCACCCCTCCACTTT; cdr3_aa: CASMGGGSPLHF
clone_size: -; j_call: TRBJ2-1; v_call: TRBV3-1/TRBV3-2; d_call: TRBD1; cdr3_nt: TGTGCCAGCAGCCAAGTGGGACAGACGATATTGTTCGGGCAGTTCTTC; cdr3_aa: CASSQVGQTILFGQFF
clone_size: -; j_call: TRBJ1-1; v_call: TRBV27; d_call: TRBD1; cdr3_nt: TGTGCCAGCAGTAGACAGGGGGGAGGCACTGAAGCTTTCTTT; cdr3_aa: CASSRQGGGTEAFF
clone_size: -; j_call: TRBJ2-2; v_call: TRBV5-1; d_call: TRBD1; cdr3_nt: TGCGCCAGCAGGGGACAGACCACCGGGGAGCTGTTTTTT; cdr3_aa: CASRGQTTGELFF
clone_size: -; j_call: TRBJ2-1; v_call: TRBV5-5; d_call: TRBD2; cdr3_nt: TGTGCCACCGCGCCGGGACTAGTTGGGGATGAGCAGTTCTTC; cdr3_aa: CATAPGLVGDEQFF
clone_size: -; j_call: TRBJ1-2; v_call: TRBV5-8; d_call: -; cdr3_nt: TGTGCCAGCAGAGATGGACGGGGATATGGCTACACCTTC; cdr3_aa: CASRDGRGYGYTF
clone_size: -; j_call: TRBJ1-1; v_call: TRBV24-1; d_call: TRBD1; cdr3_nt: TGTGCCACCAGTGAAGGACAGGGCCGAGATGAAGCTTTCTTT; cdr3_aa: CATSEGQGRDEAFF
clone_size: -; j_call: TRBJ2-3; v_call: TRBV5-1; d_call: TRBD2; cdr3_nt: TGCGCCAGCAGCTTGGGAGGCGGGGGGGCTACAGATACGCAGTATTTT; cdr3_aa: CASSLGGGGATDTQYF
clone_size: -; j_call: TRBJ1-2; v_call: TRBV19; d_call: -; cdr3_nt: TGTGCCAGTAGTAATGAGGGTTTGGGCTATGGCTACACCTTC; cdr3_aa: CASSNEGLGYGYTF
clone_size: -; j_call: TRBJ1-5; v_call: TRBV6-1; d_call: -; cdr3_nt: TGTGCCAGCAGTGACACAGGGTTACAGCCCCAGCATTTT; cdr3_aa: CASSDTGLQPQHF
clone_size: few; j_call: TRBJ1-4; v_call: TRBV10-2; d_call: -; cdr3_nt: TGCGCCAGCGCCCTGGCAGTAACTAATGAAAAACTGTTTTTT; cdr3_aa: CASALAVTNEKLFF
clone_size: -; j_call: TRBJ2-1; v_call: TRBV19; d_call: TRBD2; cdr3_nt: TGTGCCAGTAGTATTGGGCGGGGGGCCTACAATGAGCAGTTCTTC; cdr3_aa: CASSIGRGAYNEQFF
clone_size: once; j_call: TRBJ1-2; v_call: TRBV10-2; d_call: -; cdr3_nt: TGCGCCAGCACCGGCGGGGGGGCGGGCTACACCTTC; cdr3_aa: CASTGGGAGYTF
clone_size: -; j_call: TRBJ2-1; v_call: TRBV7-9; d_call: -; cdr3_nt: TGTGCCAGCAGCTTAGTACAAGCGTTTGAGCAGTTCTTC; cdr3_aa: CASSLVQAFEQFF
clone_size: -; j_call: TRBJ1-2; v_call: TRBV2; d_call: -; cdr3_nt: TGTGCCAGCAGTTTCAACCAGGGGAACTATGGCTACACCTTC; cdr3_aa: CASSFNQGNYGYTF
clone_size: -; j_call: TRBJ2-1; v_call: TRBV29-1; d_call: -; cdr3_nt: TGCAGCGTTTATCATGGCCGAAACCTCAATGAGCAGTTCTTC; cdr3_aa: CSVYHGRNLNEQFF
clone_size: -; j_call: TRBJ2-3; v_call: TRBV5-8; d_call: TRBD2; cdr3_nt: TGTGCCAGCAGCTTGACTAGCGGGGGGGCCGATACGCAGTATTTT; cdr3_aa: CASSLTSGGADTQYF
clone_size: -; j_call: TRBJ1-1; v_call: TRBV2; d_call: -; cdr3_nt: TGTGCCAGCAGTGAAGGGGGGCGAACTGAAGCTTTCTTT; cdr3_aa: CASSEGGRTEAFF
clone_size: -; j_call: TRBJ1-5; v_call: TRBV19; d_call: -; cdr3_nt: TGTGCCAGTAGTACCCCTGCCTATCCCAGGCGCCAGCCCCAGCATTTT; cdr3_aa: CASSTPAYPRRQPQHF
clone_size: once; j_call: TRBJ1-1; v_call: TRBV6-5; d_call: -; cdr3_nt: TGTGCCAGCAAAACGGACAGTAGCATGAACACTGAAGCTTTCTTT; cdr3_aa: CASKTDSSMNTEAFF
clone_size: -; j_call: TRBJ2-1; v_call: TRBV10-1; d_call: -; cdr3_nt: TGCGCCAGCAAAAGGGGCCCCTGTGGAAACAATGAGCAGTTCTTC; cdr3_aa: CASKRGPCGNNEQFF
clone_size: -; j_call: TRBJ1-3; v_call: TRBV7-3; d_call: -; cdr3_nt: TGTGCCAGCAGAGAGGGGGCTGGAAACACCATATATTTT; cdr3_aa: CASREGAGNTIYF
clone_size: -; j_call: TRBJ1-4; v_call: TRBV5-6; d_call: TRBD1; cdr3_nt: TGTGCCAGCAGCTGGACCGGGACAGGAGTTGCAACTAATGAAAAACTGTTTTTT; cdr3_aa: CASSWTGTGVATNEKLFF
clone_size: -; j_call: TRBJ1-2; v_call: TRBV9; d_call: -; cdr3_nt: TGTGCCAGCAGCGTATACAGAGGGTATGGCTACACCTTC; cdr3_aa: CASSVYRGYGYTF
clone_size: -; j_call: TRBJ2-5; v_call: TRBV7-9; d_call: TRBD2; cdr3_nt: TGTGCCAGCAGCAAATTACTAGCGTCCCAAGAGACCCAGTACTTC; cdr3_aa: CASSKLLASQETQYF
clone_size: -; j_call: TRBJ2-3; v_call: TRBV4-1; d_call: TRBD1; cdr3_nt: TGCGCCAGCAGCCAGGACCGGGACAGGGAAACAGATACGCAGTATTTT; cdr3_aa: CASSQDRDRETDTQYF
clone_size: -; j_call: TRBJ1-2; v_call: TRBV7-2; d_call: TRBD1; cdr3_nt: TGTGCCAGCAGCCCAACCAGGGTACAGGGGGCGTTTGGCTACACCTTC; cdr3_aa: CASSPTRVQGAFGYTF
clone_size: -; j_call: TRBJ1-3; v_call: TRBV5-1; d_call: -; cdr3_nt: TGCGCCAGCAGCCCGGGTGCTGGAAACACCATATATTTT; cdr3_aa: CASSPGAGNTIYF
clone_size: -; j_call: TRBJ2-1; v_call: TRBV30; d_call: -; cdr3_nt: TGTGCCTGGAGTGTACAGGTCGGGGGGCGCCGGGATGAGCAGTTCTTC; cdr3_aa: CAWSVQVGGRRDEQFF
clone_size: -; j_call: TRBJ2-1; v_call: TRBV12-3/TRBV12-4; d_call: -; cdr3_nt: TGTGCCAGCAGTTTGGGGGGGCGCGATGAGCAGTTCTTC; cdr3_aa: CASSLGGRDEQFF
clone_size: -; j_call: TRBJ2-2; v_call: TRBV6-1; d_call: TRBD1; cdr3_nt: TGTGCCAGCAGTGAAGCGCAGGGGGCCACCACCGGGGAGCTGTTTTTT; cdr3_aa: CASSEAQGATTGELFF
clone_size: few; j_call: TRBJ1-1; v_call: TRBV6-2/TRBV6-3; d_call: -; cdr3_nt: TGTGCCAGCAGTTACCAAACTCAGGGCAAGAACACTGAAGCTTTCTTT; cdr3_aa: CASSYQTQGKNTEAFF